This T cell receptor (beta chain) comes out of a study of cytomegalovirus exposure and HLA in healthy donors (dated by TCRdb to about 2017). Study-level background: In an earlier analysis of roughly 500 of the donors, less than 350 Gb of sequence data and 100 million or so unique TCR beta sequences from about 179 million T cells were reported. Donor age, sex, ethnicity and CMV serostatus were compiled alongside the repertoire data. Among the roughly 390 genotyped donors, around 81% belonged to the genetic ancestry cluster associated with self-reported Caucasian donors. The study profiled the T cell repertoires of under 850 subjects by immunosequencing and related them to cytomegalovirus serostatus. About five DR-DQ haplotypes were treated as single units for association and clustering because of strong linkage in the cohort. HLA typing included class I and class II loci at four-digit resolution. In a later analysis, previously published TCR beta repertoires from roughly 710 donors were re-analyzed and high-resolution HLA genotyping was added so that TCR occurrence patterns could be studied. Roughly 320 gigabases of sequencing data and 75 million to 85 million unique TCR sequences made up an early release that covered under 750 HLA-typed donors. Along with the approximately 670-subject first cohort, a separate validation cohort of approximately 110 different subjects was used. All discovery cohort repertoires had been generated using a single sequencing platform. An earlier analysis of about 620 of the donors applied high-throughput TCR beta sequencing to assess whether each TCR beta V gene segment acted as functional or pseudogenic. Typing coverage varied by locus: about 620-640 donors for A, B, C, DRB1 and DQB1; approximately 520 for DQA1; over 600 for DPA1; 450 to 480 for DPB1. Among about 360 genotyped donors of the cohort, an average of roughly 240,000 unique TCR beta nucleotide sequences were sequenced per donor, 15% to 20% of them non-productive. The study was designed to test whether signatures of past pathogen exposure could be identified by cataloging public T cell receptors. In the later analysis, no new phenotypic data were used to find candidate immune exposures; instead, reliance was placed on TCR beta sequences and their occurrence across donors. The study combined high-throughput TCR immunosequencing, statistical association of individual TCRs with disease status, and machine learning to predict cytomegalovirus infection status. A later genetic analysis used genome-wide SNP genotypes for about 60% of the roughly 670 donors, treating that subset as a discovery cohort.

Trimming removed 4 bases from V and 3 bases from J, leaving 13 bases between the germline ends. CDR1 and CDR2 were assigned from the germline V gene as KGHSH and LQKENI. From cysteine to phenylalanine, the CDR3 is 15 amino acids long. The read is trimmed to its CDR3 DNA, 45 bases read in frame from base 1. As concerns this clone: Its specific antigen is unknown. Nothing much larger sits one base from this clone, and base qualities are not available.

Study-wide findings and limitations: A further reported finding was that TCR beta sequences accurately predicted the HLA-A and HLA-B alleles for most subjects in the first cohort. At a false discovery rate of 0.05, a later analysis linked around 15,000 TCR beta sequences to specific HLA alleles. In a later analysis, HLA-associated TCR beta chains were found to be more clonally expanded and to have lower generation probabilities than equally common non-associated chains. The study listed 164 TCR beta chains as associated with cytomegalovirus. The classifier was reported to diagnose cytomegalovirus status with high specificity and sensitivity in both the original cohort and the validation cohort. Broadly in line with IMGT annotations, most TCR beta V segments showed up in productive rearrangements about 87% or about 30% of the time in an earlier analysis of under 700 of the donors. In vitro tests confirmed that a few of the cytomegalovirus-associated TCR beta chains recognize cytomegalovirus antigens. Strong co-occurrence of HLA alleles, especially DR and DQ, made assigning TCR associations to individual alleles difficult. The cohort was sequenced for TCR beta chains only, and without alpha or paired-chain data the features that could be detected were limited. Correlated functional status among segregating V segments might reflect linkage disequilibrium, but an unknown experimental factor could not be ruled out. For the cohort, immune exposure information was limited to CMV serostatus. Because HLA typing was unavailable for some donors at each locus, only the typed subset was used in association tests. In a later analysis, most CMV-associated TCR beta chains were found to appear HLA-restricted, with HLA associations seemingly driven largely by CMV exposure. Some IMGT-functional V segments, including TRBV6-2 and TRBV6-3, could not be told apart with the 87-base-pair reads, so those segments were excluded. The earlier analysis of some 540 of the donors excluded 15 to 20 rarely observed V segments, including chromosome 9 orphons, because counts were too low. The sequencing pipeline was judged likely to have produced a cluster of highly shared sequence variants as a technical artifact. The authors suggested that the approach could potentially be extended to other disease states and immunological phenotypes. According to a later genetic analysis, donors in an Asian-associated ancestry cluster had fewer N-insertions in productive TCRs than the approximately 670-donor mean. An association between a missense DCLRE1C variant and V-gene and J-gene trimming of TCR beta chains was found in a later genetic analysis and replicated in an independent cohort. According to a later analysis, TCR association rates differed among HLA loci, with DRB1 alleles showing the most associated TCRs and HLA-C alleles showing the fewest. Most TCR sequences were seen in very few donors, while some public TCRs were found in many individuals. A later analysis reported that several top co-occurrence clusters appeared linked to parvovirus B19, influenza, CMV and Epstein-Barr virus. The presence/absence analyses assumed that sequencing depth was roughly uniform across donors, and that assumption may not be true.

The cohort was made up of under 800 healthy bone marrow donors. At the time of sampling, all cohort members were nominally healthy, though unrecorded immune exposures were likely present. The donor tested CMV seronegative and was one of the 352 seronegative cohort members. A peripheral blood sample was collected from each donor, and TCR beta sequencing was performed on peripheral blood mononuclear cells. The Qiagen DNeasy Blood Extraction Kit was used to extract genomic DNA from the blood cell samples. Library creation used the immunoSEQ multiplex PCR assay. The multiplex PCR relied on a mix of 60 forward primers for TCR Vbeta segments and 13 reverse primers for TCR Jbeta segments. Amplification of the CDR3 region of rearranged TCR beta genes was performed with a multiplex PCR assay on genomic DNA. On the Illumina HiSeq System, the amplified TCR beta libraries were sequenced as 87-base-pair reads. As for how the authors treated the data: A later analysis counted about 80 million unique TCR beta chains across the 550 to 750 repertoires, and roughly 10 million of these chains were shared by at least two donors. Raw reads were error-corrected and collapsed into unique sequences with a nearest-neighbor algorithm that merged closely related sequences to remove PCR and sequencing errors. V, D and J gene segments were assigned by aligning CDR3 sequences to IMGT reference sequences. Each retained sequence needed at least a six-nucleotide match to both a V gene segment and a J gene segment. Rearrangements were classified as productive when the CDR3 lacked stop codons and remained in frame with V and J, and all other rearrangements were classified as non-productive. CDR3 was defined according to IMGT convention as the region running from the second conserved V-encoded cysteine to the conserved J-encoded phenylalanine. The earlier analysis of some 580 of the donors excluded any sequence lacking an unambiguous match to a single V gene segment. An earlier analysis of 500 to 600 of the donors classified V segments as functional when productive rearrangements were above 56.7% and as segregating when the standard deviation between donors was above 5%. A statistical classification framework was built to diagnose cytomegalovirus status from the catalog of TCR beta chain sequences. A later analysis assigned V and J genes by comparing TCR nucleotide sequences with IMGT/GENE-DB human TR gene sequences. The TCRdist pipeline was used in a later analysis to assign CDR3 sequences and most-parsimonious VDJ recombination scenarios. In a later analysis, each TCR beta chain was defined by its CDR3 amino acid sequence together with its V-gene family, and reads without a unique V-gene family were excluded. In a later analysis, 450 to 600 highly shared, low-generation-probability nucleotide sequences were removed to address suspected cross-contamination and a sequencing artifact. For each public chain, a later analysis derived a clonal expansion index from normalized ranks of inferred template counts within each repertoire. Generation probabilities in a later analysis came from a VDJ recombination model fitted to out-of-frame rearrangements, and those results were checked against IGoR. In a later analysis, TCR-TCR, TCR-HLA and TCR-CMV co-occurrence was scored with hypergeometric tests, and a repertoire-size bias correction was applied to TCR pairs. False discovery rates were estimated in a later analysis by permuting HLA or CMV assignments 20 times. In a later analysis, co-occurring TCRs were grouped using DBSCAN, and TCRdist sequence similarity was added for clustering within HLA-allele-positive subsets. Repertoires with fewer than 30,000 or more than 120,000 public chains, plus five repertoires with anomalous nucleotide sharing, were excluded from co-occurrence clustering. TCRdb obtained this table from immuneACCESS and retained in-frame rearrangements with V and J assigned. These tables miss some clones; where compared with another copy, unresolved V genes account for less than half of the shortfall, and the remainder is unexplained. V and J calls and clone size come straight from that table; D and trimming were deduced from the DNA. This sample is represented by approximately 110,000 clones; under 90% of them were singletons. Of the sample, roughly 2.6% is held by the ten largest clones.

The sequenced sample was PBMCs. The sequence was collected from a young woman in good health and CMV-seronegative. The chain joins TRBV18 to TRBJ1-5; a weak D assignment points to TRBD1 (6 bases agree). The DNA sequence is given as TGTGCCAGCTCACTAAGACAGGAGGCCAATCAGCCCCAGCATTTT. The resulting protein is CASSLRQEANQPQHF.